Below, 19 T cell receptor beta chains from the same sample are listed, as sequenced in a study of CD4 T cells in relation to SARS-CoV-2 and coronaviruses. Generated by immunoSEQ multiplex PCR, the TCRdb table keeps only in-frame clones and is missing some. The sample comprises around 62,000 clones, less than 95% of which are singletons, and roughly 0.14% rests with the top ten. Unexposed donor CD4+ T cells date from about 2010-2019, before the COVID-19 pandemic. The sequenced sample was naive CD4+ T cells from PBMCs. Subset reported: naive CD4+ T cells isolated by negative enrichment. The receptor set was obtained from a human donor in good health.

The chain joins TRBV7-8 to TRBJ2-1, with a tentative D call TRBD1 (9 bases). The CDR3 has 16 amino acids. V lost 3 bases, J lost 4 bases, and 16 bases lay in between. Germline CDR1 and CDR2: SGHVS and FQNEAQ. The CDR3, as DNA: TGTGCCAGCAGCTTCGGCGGGGGGACAGGGTACAATGAGCAGTTCTTC. It yields the protein CASSFGGGTGYNEQFF.

The chain combines TRBV9 with TRBJ2-1, with a weak D call TRBD1 (6 bases). CDR3 size: 14 residues. The V gene lost 4 bases and the J gene lost 5 bases, with 13 bases spanning the gap. Looked up from germline, CDR1 is SGDLS and CDR2 is YYNGEE. The CDR3 DNA reads TGTGCCAGCAGCCCCTCGAGGGGGAACAATGAGCAGTTCTTC. It encodes CASSPSRGNNEQFF.

This rearrangement joins TRBV19 to TRBJ2-2, with D perhaps TRBD2 (6 bases). The CDR3 spans 15 residues. Germline CDR1 LNHDA, CDR2 SQIVND (reference sequence). Trimming shortened V by 0 bases and J by 5 bases, and 10 bases separated the two germline ends. The DNA of the CDR3 is TGTGCCAGTAGTATAGATCGTCGGGGGACCGGGGAGCTGTTTTTT. Translating gives CASSIDRRGTGELFF.

This clone was counted once. This chain uses TRBV7-3 with TRBJ2-1; D tentatively fits TRBD1 or TRBD2 (5 bases each). CDR1 and CDR2 (germline): SGHTA, FQGTGA. The ends were cut back, 2 bases at V and 2 bases at J, with 10 bases in the middle. The CDR3 runs to 15 residues. The CDR3 region is CASSLSGPTYNEQFF. The DNA of the CDR3 is TGTGCCAGCAGCTTATCGGGACCGACCTACAATGAGCAGTTCTTC.

The chain uses TRBV2 and TRBJ1-5, with 10 bases matching TRBD1. Germline lookup yields CDR1 SNHLY and CDR2 FYNNEI. Unmatched junction bases numbered 5, after V lost 5 bases and J lost 4 bases. This CDR3 has 15 amino acids. In nucleotides, the CDR3 is TGTGCCAGCAGTCTGACAGGGGGCCGAAATCAGCCCCAGCATTTT. The encoded protein is CASSLTGGRNQPQHF.

This clone has only one observation. Written as DNA, the CDR3 is TGTGCCAGCAGCGGATGGGGGCGAGAGACCCAGTACTTC. Its translation is CASSGWGRETQYF. V is TRBV5-8 and J is TRBJ2-5; D may be TRBD1 (6 bases). Between the trimmed V and J ends, which lost 4 bases and 4 bases, there was a span of 11 bases. This CDR3 has 13 residues. Germline CDR1 and CDR2: SGHTS and YDEGEE.

V gene TRBV18 combines with J gene TRBJ2-7; 16 nucleotides align to TRBD2. Germline V CDR1 and CDR2: KGHSH, LQKENI. The CDR3 has 15 residues. The V and J ends lost 5 bases and 5 bases, in that order; junction bases with no gene match: 3. CDR3 protein: CASSTGLAGGDEQYF. CDR3 coding DNA: TGTGCCAGCTCAACGGGACTAGCGGGAGGGGACGAGCAGTACTTC.

This chain links TRBV10-1 with TRBJ2-1; TRBD2 is a possible D gene (5 bases). Between the trimmed V and J ends, which lost 0 bases and 10 bases, there was a span of 7 bases. Germline V gene lookup returns CDR1 WNHNN and CDR2 SYGVQD (reference sequence). This CDR3 has 12 amino acids. In DNA form, the CDR3 reads TGCGCCAGCAGTGAGTCGACTACCGAGCAGTTCTTC. It translates to CASSESTTEQFF.

The V gene is TRBV27, the J gene TRBJ2-5, with D perhaps assigned TRBD1 or TRBD2 (5 bases each). Germline V gives CDR1 MNHEY, CDR2 SMNVEV (reference sequence). The CDR3 is 13 residues long. The V end was cut by 7 bases, the J end by 9 bases, with 18 bases between. The CDR3 spells CASTSGTLRAQYF. As DNA, the CDR3 is TGTGCCAGCACATCCGGGACGCTCCGGGCCCAGTACTTC.

The chain carries TRBV28 and TRBJ2-7, with a weak D call TRBD1 (6 bases). The length of the CDR3 is 15 residues. Germline V gene sequence: CDR1 MDHEN, CDR2 SYDVKM. Between the trimmed V and J ends, which lost 1 base and 2 bases, there was a span of 12 bases. CDR3 amino acids: CASSLFRDTTYEQYF. CDR3 bases: TGTGCCAGCAGTTTATTCCGGGACACCACCTACGAGCAGTACTTC.

Details on this clone: The same CDR3 arises from other DNA sequences in this sample as well. V gene TRBV5-1 combines with J gene TRBJ2-7; D remains unclear. Germline V gene sequence: CDR1 SGHRS, CDR2 YFSETQ. V lost 0 bases and J 0 bases, leaving 4 bases between the germline ends. This CDR3 comprises 13 residues. The chain's CDR3 is CASSLGSSYEQYF. The CDR3 nucleotides are TGCGCCAGCAGCTTGGGGAGCTCCTACGAGCAGTACTTC.

J is TRBJ2-5 and V is TRBV2, with 9 bases lining up with TRBD1. The CDR3 extends over 16 amino acids. Unmatched junction bases numbered 11, after V lost 4 bases and J lost 5 bases. Germline values: CDR1 SNHLY, CDR2 FYNNEI. DNA of the CDR3: TGTGCCAGCAGTGCTAGAGGGAGACAGGGGGTGGAGACCCAGTACTTC. Its translation is CASSARGRQGVETQYF. The full variable domain, in which reference TRBV2 and TRBJ2-5 provide the parts outside the CDR3, is EPEVTQTPSHQVTQMGQEVILRCVPISNHLYFYWYRQILGQKVEFLVSFYNNEISEKSEIFDDQFSVERPDGSNFTLKIRSTKLEDSAMYFCASSARGRQGVETQYFGPGTRLLVL.

The rearrangement links TRBV28 to TRBJ1-4, with 12 bases matching TRBD1. This CDR3 is 16 amino acids long. Germline CDR1 is MDHEN and CDR2 is SYDVKM. Trimming took 3 bases from V and 8 from J; bases not matched to a gene: 7. The CDR3 sequence is CASSFRDRGLREKLFF. The CDR3 DNA sequence: TGTGCCAGCAGTTTTAGGGACAGGGGGCTGAGGGAAAAACTGTTTTTT. The whole variable domain, filled in from reference TRBV28 and TRBJ1-4, reads DVKVTQSSRYLVKRTGEKVFLECVQDMDHENMFWYRQDPGLGLRLIYFSYDVKMKEKGDIPEGYSVSREKKERFSLILESASTNQTSMYLCASSFRDRGLREKLFFGSGTQLSVL.

This clone showed up just once. This sequence joins TRBV2 and TRBJ2-1; D is ambiguous. This CDR3 comprises 10 residues. The V end was cut by 7 bases, the J end by 7 bases, with 5 bases between. The germline V gene has CDR1 SNHLY and CDR2 FYNNEI. DNA of the CDR3: TGTGCCAGCAAGTTAAATGAGCAGTTCTTC. This gives the protein CASKLNEQFF.

This chain uses TRBV7-3 with TRBJ1-2, with D possibly being TRBD1 (5 bases). V shed 3 bases and J shed 7 bases, with 12 bases lying between them. Germline V gene sequence: CDR1 SGHTA, CDR2 FQGTGA. The CDR3 contains 13 residues. DNA for the CDR3: TGTGCCAGCAGCTTGGGACCCTGGGGTGGCTACACCTTC. Encoded protein: CASSLGPWGGYTF.

V and J are TRBV10-2 and TRBJ2-7, with 7 nucleotides matching TRBD2. The V and J ends lost 11 bases and 0 bases, in that order; junction bases with no gene match: 7. The CDR3 runs 13 residues. CDR1 WSHSY and CDR2 SAAADI come from the germline V gene. CDR3 nucleotides: TGCGCCTCTGCGGCTAGCGGCTCCTACGAGCAGTACTTC. Translated: CASAASGSYEQYF.

The V gene is TRBV28, the J gene TRBJ2-7; tentatively, D is TRBD2 (5 bases). Trimming left V 6 bases short and J 0 bases short, with 9 bases between. The germline gives CDR1 MDHEN, CDR2 SYDVKM. The CDR3 runs to 13 residues. CDR3 protein: CASRSGSSYEQYF. The DNA for the CDR3 is TGTGCCAGCAGATCGGGATCCTCCTACGAGCAGTACTTC.

V gene TRBV19 combines with J gene TRBJ2-7; possibly TRBD2 for D (6 bases). Germline V gene sequence: CDR1 LNHDA, CDR2 SQIVND (reference sequence). This CDR3 comprises 15 residues. V lost 5 bases, J lost 3 bases, and 17 bases lay in between. The DNA for the CDR3 is TGTGCCAGTAGTCCGACGGACACGGGGGACTACGAGCAGTACTTC. Its protein product is CASSPTDTGDYEQYF.

The sample holds one count of this clone. The V and J genes are TRBV27 and TRBJ1-5; D is possibly TRBD1 (5 bases). The V end was cut by 6 bases, the J end by 7 bases, with 13 bases between. This CDR3 contains 13 residues. The germline V gene encodes CDR1 MNHEY and CDR2 SMNVEV (reference sequence). The CDR3 bases are TGTGCCAGCAGCAGGGCCGGGGGGCAGCCCCAGCATTTT. It translates to CASSRAGGQPQHF.